Presented here are 13 T cell receptor beta chains from one specimen sequenced in a study of blood T cells in healthy people across ages. Primers used in a second PCR of about 7 to 12 cycles were a sample-barcoded 5' primer and a J-beta primer mix. From the 5' RACE reads, TCRdb called clonotypes with MiXCR, one entry per CDR3 protein. The table has roughly 1,000,000 distinct CDR3 sequences, almost 25% seen once. A further study also used this sample, focusing on T cells of mothers and their children.

The sample was blood. The source is a girl aged 2 to 10 in good health.

The CDR3, as DNA: TGTGCCAGCAGCCTTCAACCGGGACAATACGAGCAGTACTTC. Residues: CASSLQPGQYEQYF. V gene TRBV5-8 combines with J gene TRBJ2-7, with a weak D call TRBD1 (6 bases). V lost 4 bases, J lost 4 bases, and 15 bases lay in between. This CDR3 is built from 14 residues. CDR1 is SGHTS, CDR2 YDEGEE, per germline.

The chain carries TRBV5-1 and TRBJ2-1; TRBD2 might be the D (6 bases). V shed 4 bases and J shed 3 bases, with 23 bases lying between them. Per germline, CDR1 SGHRS and CDR2 YFSETQ. The CDR3 loop spans 18 amino acids. In DNA, the CDR3 is TGCGCCAGCAGCCCTGAAGGGACTCTATTCGAATACTACAATGAGCAGTTCTTC. As protein: CASSPEGTLFEYYNEQFF.

This rearrangement joins TRBV7-2 to TRBJ1-6; no definite D call. V was clipped by 2 bases and J by 5 bases, with 10 bases between them. This CDR3 has 15 residues. The germline V gene encodes CDR1 SGHTA and CDR2 FQGNSA. This chain's CDR3 is CASSLKSGDNSPLHF. In nucleotides, the CDR3 is TGTGCCAGCAGCTTAAAGAGTGGAGATAATTCACCCCTCCACTTT.

J is TRBJ2-3 and V is TRBV29-1, with 7 bases fitting TRBD1. The CDR3 is made up of 14 amino acids. CDR1 is SQVTM, CDR2 ANQGSEA, per germline. Losses at the gene ends were 7 bases for V and 5 bases for J; bases not matched to a gene: 12. The CDR3 reads CSGTTGEIGDTQYF. The CDR3 DNA reads TGCAGCGGGACAACAGGGGAAATTGGAGATACGCAGTATTTT.

V and J are TRBV3-1 and TRBJ2-1, with TRBD2 matching over 7 bases. Germline CDR1 LGHDT, CDR2 YNNKEL (reference sequence). The CDR3 loop spans 16 amino acids. V gave up 7 bases and J gave up 0 bases; unmatched junction bases: 9. The CDR3 is CASKSQAGSSYNEQFF. The DNA for the CDR3 is TGTGCCAGCAAATCCCAAGCGGGGAGCTCCTACAATGAGCAGTTCTTC.

The sample holds a few counts of this clonotype. The chain combines TRBV6-6 with TRBJ1-1; maybe TRBD1 (5 bases). There are 14 residues in the CDR3. CDR1 MNHNY and CDR2 SVGAGI come from the germline V gene (reference sequence). V was pared by 6 bases and J by 3 bases, with 14 bases between. The chain's CDR3 is CASSRDPRDTEAFF. CDR3 DNA sequence: TGTGCCAGCAGCCGGGACCCCCGGGACACTGAAGCTTTCTTT.

This clonotype was seen a handful of times. The chain uses TRBV5-4 and TRBJ1-2; perhaps TRBD1 as D (6 bases). The CDR3 spans 14 residues. CDR1 and CDR2 from the germline V gene are SGHNT and YYREEE (reference sequence). Trimming removed 6 bases from V and 0 bases from J, with 12 bases in between. The CDR3 reads CASNDWDTNYGYTF. CDR3 in DNA: TGTGCCAGCAATGATTGGGACACTAACTATGGCTACACCTTC.

There are many counts of this clonotype. The chain joins TRBV5-5 to TRBJ2-5, with D unresolved. Germline V CDR1 and CDR2: SGHKS, YYEKEE (reference sequence). CDR3 length equals 15 residues. Trimming removed 2 bases from V and 5 bases from J, with 16 bases in between. The CDR3 here is CASSLLGPLSETQYF. The DNA for the CDR3 is TGTGCCAGCAGCTTATTAGGACCCCTTTCGGAGACCCAGTACTTC.

This clonotype was detected a few times. J is TRBJ2-7 and V is TRBV5-1; the match to TRBD1 covers 8 bases. Germline trimming cut 5 bases from V and 2 bases from J; bases unmatched to any gene: 9. The CDR3 covers 15 residues. Germline loops: CDR1 SGHRS, CDR2 YFSETQ. The CDR3 here is CASRTGQGDAYEQYF. In DNA form, the CDR3 reads TGCGCCAGCAGAACCGGACAGGGAGATGCCTACGAGCAGTACTTC.

This clonotype was counted between two and nine times. The chain joins TRBV12-3 or TRBV12-4 to TRBJ1-4; unclear D gene. The CDR3 is 15 residues long. The V gene lost 0 bases and the J gene lost 5 bases, with 10 bases spanning the gap. The CDR3: CASSLADTANEKLFF. The CDR3 region has the DNA TGTGCCAGCAGTTTAGCGGATACCGCAAATGAAAAACTGTTTTTT.

In the case of this clonotype: The germline gene is not matched at one end of the junction; a read error may be the cause. The chain employs TRBV20-1 and TRBJ2-5, with no clear D. The CDR3 is 13 residues long. The germline V gene has CDR1 DFQATT and CDR2 SNEGSKA (reference sequence). The CDR3 region is CSGGRTGVESQYF. The CDR3 coding sequence is TGCAGTGGCGGTCGAACGGGCGTCGAGAGCCAGTACTTC.

This clonotype has more than one count but fewer than ten. This chain joins TRBV6-5 and TRBJ2-7; D perhaps matches TRBD2 (6 bases). The germline V gene encodes CDR1 MNHEY and CDR2 SVGAGI. Trimming left V 2 bases short and J 5 bases short, with 16 bases between. The CDR3 totals 15 residues. The DNA of the CDR3 is TGTGCCAGCAGTTACGGAGCTATAGCGGTAAACGAGCAGTACTTC. As protein: CASSYGAIAVNEQYF.

The rearrangement joins TRBV20-1 to TRBJ1-2; tentatively, D is TRBD1 (5 bases). The CDR3 is 13 amino acids. Germline V gene sequence: CDR1 DFQATT, CDR2 SNEGSKA (reference sequence). V lost 0 bases, J lost 3 bases, and 8 bases lay in between. The CDR3 coding sequence is TGCAGTGCTAGAGATGGGGGGGACTATGGCTACACCTTC. Protein product: CSARDGGDYGYTF.